Following are 23 T cell receptor beta chains from one sample sequenced in a study of blood T cell repertoires in COVID-19. TCRdb's copy holds only in-frame clones and misses some; the assay was immunoSEQ multiplex PCR. Here the sample spans some 100,000 clones, around nine tenths being singletons. The sample taken for sequencing was peripheral blood. The source of these receptors is a woman older than 75 with active COVID-19.

The chain carries TRBV5-6 and TRBJ2-5; 8 positions agree with TRBD2. After removal of 4 bases from V and 1 base from J, the junction contained 3 bases not matched to a gene. From germline, CDR1 is SGHDT and CDR2 YYEEEE. CDR3 length: 14 residues. This CDR3 reads CASSPGLGQETQYF. Here the CDR3 DNA reads TGTGCCAGCAGCCCGGGACTAGGCCAAGAGACCCAGTACTTC.

This clone was recorded only once. The chain recombines TRBV5-4 with TRBJ1-1; 10 bases are a match to TRBD1. The length of the CDR3 is 17 residues. Germline V lookup: CDR1 SGHNT, CDR2 YYREEE (reference sequence). V lost 0 bases and J lost 6; bases outside the gene matches: 11. The CDR3 DNA reads as TGTGCCAGCAGCTTGGGGACAGGGGGTCACAGAGTGTCTGAAGCTTTCTTT. Its protein product is CASSLGTGGHRVSEAFF.

The DNA of the CDR3 is TGTGCCAGCAGCTTAGTCTGGCACAATGAGCAGTTCTTC. Protein sequence: CASSLVWHNEQFF. This chain connects TRBV7-2 to TRBJ2-1; D gene unclear. The CDR3 consists of 13 residues. CDR1 and CDR2 (germline): SGHTA, FQGNSA. V lost 1 base, J lost 5 bases, and 6 bases lay in between.

The chain uses TRBV11-2 and TRBJ1-1; maybe TRBD1 (5 bases). Between the trimmed V and J ends, which lost 5 bases and 6 bases, there was a span of 13 bases. The germline CDR1 and CDR2 sequences are SGHAT and FQNNGV. The CDR3 is 13 residues long. CDR3 sequence (DNA): TGTGCCAGCAGCGTGGGGCGGAGGGCTGAAGCTTTCTTT. This encodes CASSVGRRAEAFF.

The rearrangement uses TRBV6-2 or TRBV6-3 and TRBJ2-7, with TRBD1 matching 10 bases. The CDR3 contains 16 residues. Germline V lookup: CDR1 MNHEY, CDR2 SVGEGT. Trimming removed 2 bases from V and 1 base from J; junction bases left unmatched: 5. CDR3 bases: TGTGCCAGCAGTTACGGGGGACAGGGGTCATCCTACGAGCAGTACTTC. It yields the protein CASSYGGQGSSYEQYF.

The genes are TRBV28 and TRBJ2-2; a possible D gene is TRBD2 (6 bases). The CDR3 covers 13 residues. V was pared by 6 bases and J by 5 bases, with 10 bases between. Germline values: CDR1 MDHEN, CDR2 SYDVKM. CDR3 region: CASRLDYTGELFF. The CDR3 DNA reads TGTGCCAGCAGACTGGACTATACCGGGGAGCTGTTTTTT.

This clone was recorded only once. The rearrangement joins TRBV27 to TRBJ2-5; TRBD2 aligns across 10 bases. V lost 5 bases to trimming and J lost 4 bases; unmatched junction nucleotides: 7. Germline V lookup: CDR1 MNHEY, CDR2 SMNVEV (reference sequence). This CDR3 comprises 15 residues. The CDR3 nucleotides read TGTGCCAGCAGTGCTATAGCGGGAGGTGGAGAGACCCAGTACTTC. It is translated as CASSAIAGGGETQYF.

The V gene is TRBV27, the J gene TRBJ1-1; no clear D. With 5 bases removed from V and 0 bases from J, the gap between germline ends came to 19 bases. The CDR3 runs 17 residues. Germline V gene sequence: CDR1 MNHEY, CDR2 SMNVEV (reference sequence). CDR3 bases: TGTGCCAGCAGTACGTTGCTTGGGCCCCCAATGAACACTGAAGCTTTCTTT. This translates into CASSTLLGPPMNTEAFF.

The chain recombines TRBV7-9 with TRBJ2-3, with a possible D match to TRBD1 (5 bases). This CDR3 has 14 residues. The V end lost 5 bases, the J end lost 4 bases, and 13 bases lay between the germline ends. The germline CDR1 and CDR2 sequences are SEHNR and FQNEAQ (reference sequence). The CDR3 loop reads CASSRLGAADTQYF. The CDR3 nucleotides are TGTGCCAGCAGCCGGCTAGGGGCCGCAGATACGCAGTATTTT.

The chain carries TRBV9 and TRBJ2-2, with 7 bases lining up with TRBD2. CDR1 is SGDLS, CDR2 YYNGEE, per germline. V was clipped by 2 bases and J by 6 bases; unmatched bases: 7. This CDR3 region has 15 residues. The CDR3 reads CASSVGGGRSGELFF. DNA of the CDR3: TGTGCCAGCAGCGTCGGGGGAGGGCGGTCCGGGGAGCTGTTTTTT.

The CDR3 nucleotides read TGTGCCAGCAGGAGTCGCTTCTCTGGAAACACCATATATTTT. It yields the protein CASRSRFSGNTIYF. The rearrangement links TRBV28 to TRBJ1-3; no reliable D call. Germline V gene lookup returns CDR1 MDHEN and CDR2 SYDVKM. Deletions cut 6 bases from V and 0 bases from J, with 9 bases between. This CDR3 comprises 14 residues.

V and J are TRBV6-2 or TRBV6-3 and TRBJ1-3, with D uncertain. CDR3 size: 15 residues. Germline-derived CDR1 and CDR2 are MNHEY and SVGEGT. V was cut by 2 bases and J by 7 bases, with 15 bases left in between. This chain's CDR3 is CASSYDRGTLNTIYF. CDR3 sequence (DNA): TGTGCCAGCAGTTACGATCGGGGAACCCTGAACACCATATATTTT.

V gene TRBV18 combines with J gene TRBJ2-1; TRBD2 agrees at 13 bases. Germline V gives CDR1 KGHSH, CDR2 LQKENI. Losses at the gene ends were 6 bases for V and 5 bases for J; bases not matched to a gene: 4. The CDR3 runs 15 residues. This chain's CDR3 is CASSRGLAGDNEQFF. In nucleotides, the CDR3 is TGTGCCAGCTCCCGAGGACTAGCGGGAGACAATGAGCAGTTCTTC.

The chain uses TRBV19 and TRBJ2-7; 9 bases match TRBD1. The CDR3 has 15 residues. Germline CDR1 is LNHDA and CDR2 is SQIVND (reference sequence). The ends lost 6 bases at V and 5 bases at J; junction bases unmatched: 11. In nucleotides, the CDR3 is TGTGCCAGTAGGGGGGAAACGGACAGGGGCCACGAGCAGTACTTC. It encodes CASRGETDRGHEQYF.

The V gene is TRBV3-1 (or the pseudogene TRBV3-2), the J gene TRBJ2-1, with TRBD2 as a possible D gene (6 bases). The CDR3 is 18 amino acids. CDR1 LGHDT and CDR2 YNNKEL come from the germline V gene (reference sequence). V was shortened by 0 bases and J by 2 bases, with 17 bases between the two germline ends. The CDR3 sequence is CASSQDAVEQRAYNEQFF. The DNA for the CDR3 is TGTGCCAGCAGCCAAGATGCCGTGGAGCAGCGGGCCTACAATGAGCAGTTCTTC.

This clone was seen just once. Other nucleotide sequences in the sample specify the same CDR3. V usage is TRBV5-1 and J usage is TRBJ1-2; a weak D match, TRBD1 (5 bases). Germline CDR1 reads SGHRS; CDR2 reads YFSETQ. V was trimmed by 0 bases and J by 2 bases, leaving 5 bases between them. CDR3 length: 13 residues. This chain's CDR3 is CASSLGQNYGYTF. CDR3 sequence (DNA): TGCGCCAGCAGCTTGGGACAGAACTATGGCTACACCTTC.

The J gene is TRBJ1-6, the V gene TRBV14; TRBD1 might be the D (5 bases). Germline values: CDR1 SGHDN, CDR2 FVKESK. CDR3 length: 16 residues. Trimming shortened V by 2 bases and J by 8 bases, and 16 bases separated the two germline ends. CDR3 loop: CASSQLSWGRDSPLHF. For the CDR3, the DNA is TGTGCCAGCAGCCAACTCTCCTGGGGCCGGGATTCACCCCTCCACTTT. Supplemented by reference TRBV14 and TRBJ1-6, the full variable domain reads EAGVTQFPSHSVIEKGQTVTLRCDPISGHDNLYWYRRVMGKEIKFLLHFVKESKQDESGMPNNRFLAERTGGTYSTLKVQPAELEDSGVYFCASSQLSWGRDSPLHFGNGTRLTVT.

The chain recombines TRBV4-1 with TRBJ2-7, with 7 bases matching TRBD1. The V gene end was trimmed by 0 bases and the J gene end by 2 bases; junction bases not matched to a gene: 13. The CDR3 runs 18 residues. Germline CDR1 reads MGHRA; CDR2 reads YSYEKL. Here the CDR3 reads CASSQDRARTGSTYEQYF. The CDR3 DNA follows: TGCGCCAGCAGCCAAGATAGGGCACGGACAGGATCAACCTACGAGCAGTACTTC.

The J gene is TRBJ2-7, the V gene TRBV6-5, with D possibly TRBD2 on 5 matching bases. Germline V gives CDR1 MNHEY, CDR2 SVGAGI. CDR3 size: 14 residues. The V and J ends lost 6 bases and 2 bases respectively, with 14 bases between them. CDR3 in DNA: TGTGCCAGCAGGGCCCCGGGAACCACCTACGAGCAGTACTTC. Translated: CASRAPGTTYEQYF.

The chain is built from TRBV4-1 and TRBJ2-3, with 7 bases identical to TRBD2. Germline CDR1 and CDR2: MGHRA and YSYEKL. This CDR3 has 15 residues. Losses at the gene ends were 2 bases for V and 5 bases for J; bases not matched to a gene: 7. CDR3 amino acids: CASSQKGIAGDTQYF. The CDR3 DNA reads as TGCGCCAGCAGCCAAAAGGGAATAGCGGGAGATACGCAGTATTTT.

To note about this clone: The sample contains more than one DNA sequence encoding this CDR3. The chain employs TRBV7-9 and TRBJ2-3; the D is unclear. The CDR3 contains 13 residues. CDR1 and CDR2 (germline): SEHNR, FQNEAQ (reference sequence). V was shortened by 3 bases and J by 4 bases, with 8 bases between the two germline ends. This CDR3 is CASSLVGADTQYF. The CDR3 coding sequence is TGTGCCAGCAGCTTGGTGGGCGCAGATACGCAGTATTTT. Complete variable domain (other parts from reference TRBV7-9 and TRBJ2-3): DTGVSQNPRHKITKRGQNVTFRCDPISEHNRLYWYRQTLGQGPEFLTYFQNEAQLEKSRLLSDRFSAERPKGSFSTLEIQRTEQGDSAMYLCASSLVGADTQYFGPGTRLTVL.

CDR3 sequence: CASSITSTGNTDTQYF. DNA for the CDR3: TGTGCCAGTAGTATAACTTCGACAGGGAACACAGATACGCAGTATTTT. The chain is built from TRBV19 and TRBJ2-3; 7 nucleotides align to TRBD1. The CDR3 runs to 16 residues. V lost 2 bases and J lost 2; bases outside the gene matches: 7. Germline-derived CDR1 and CDR2 are LNHDA and SQIVND (reference sequence).

This chain joins TRBV29-1 and TRBJ1-2; a weak D match, TRBD1 (6 bases). CDR3 length equals 14 residues. The V gene's germline CDR1 is SQVTM and CDR2 ANQGSEA. The V and J ends lost 1 base and 4 bases respectively, with 13 bases between them. DNA of the CDR3: TGCAGCGTTGAAGTCGGACAGTCGGGCTATGGCTACACCTTC. It codes for CSVEVGQSGYGYTF.